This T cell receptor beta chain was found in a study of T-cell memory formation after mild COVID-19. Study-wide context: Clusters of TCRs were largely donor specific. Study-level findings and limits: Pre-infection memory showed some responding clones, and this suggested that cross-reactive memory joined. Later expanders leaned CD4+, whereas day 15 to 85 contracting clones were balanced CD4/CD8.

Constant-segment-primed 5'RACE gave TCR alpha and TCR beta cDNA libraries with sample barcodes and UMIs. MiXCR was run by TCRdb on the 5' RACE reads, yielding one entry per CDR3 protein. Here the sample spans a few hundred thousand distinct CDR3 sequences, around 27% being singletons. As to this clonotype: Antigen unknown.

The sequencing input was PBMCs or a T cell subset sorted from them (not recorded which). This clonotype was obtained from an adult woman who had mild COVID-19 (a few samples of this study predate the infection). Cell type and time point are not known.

Here the CDR3 reads CASTGQGTDTQYF. The CDR3 region has the DNA TGTGCCAGCACAGGACAAGGCACAGATACGCAGTATTTT. This chain links TRBV7-3 with TRBJ2-3, with D possibly matching TRBD1 (5 bases). CDR3 length: 13 amino acids. The V and J ends lost 7 bases and 1 base respectively, with 9 bases between them. The germline V gene has CDR1 SGHTA and CDR2 FQGTGA.